This T cell receptor (beta chain) appears in the sequencing data of a study of T cell responses to AZD1222 COVID-19 vaccine. The V end lost 0 bases, the J end lost 6 bases, and 24 bases lay between the germline ends. The length of the CDR3 is 19 residues. The V gene's germline CDR1 is SGHAT and CDR2 FQNNGV. Concerning this clone itself: Its antigen is unidentified.

Measured with immunoSEQ multiplex PCR; TCRdb has only the in-frame clones, and not every one. The sample lists about 180,000 clones; about 93% were seen once. General observations from the study: Spike-specific TCR breadth and depth were elevated following two AZD1222 doses. Mostly white British, mostly female donors; authors suggested clonal diversity may be underestimated. Dominant at 160-218 and 743-854, vaccine-associated CD4 TCRs also spanned spike.

The input for sequencing was peripheral blood, taken 28 days after the second AZD1222 dose. The receptor's source is an adult who received the AZD1222 COVID-19 vaccine. The chain employs TRBV11-2 and TRBJ2-1, with a tentative D call TRBD2 (5 bases). The CDR3 region is CASSLDLSAVRRGGNEQFF. The CDR3 nucleotides are TGTGCCAGCAGCTTAGATCTTAGCGCGGTCCGCCGTGGTGGCAATGAGCAGTTCTTC.